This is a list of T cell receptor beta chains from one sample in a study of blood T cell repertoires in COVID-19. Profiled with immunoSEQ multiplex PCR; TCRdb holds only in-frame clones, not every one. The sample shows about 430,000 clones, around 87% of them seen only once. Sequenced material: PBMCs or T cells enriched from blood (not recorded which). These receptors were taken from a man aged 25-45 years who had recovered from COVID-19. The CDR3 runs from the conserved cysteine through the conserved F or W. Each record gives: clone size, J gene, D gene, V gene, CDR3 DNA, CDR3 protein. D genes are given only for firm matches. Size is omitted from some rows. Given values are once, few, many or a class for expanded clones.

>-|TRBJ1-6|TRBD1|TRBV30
TGTGCCTGGAGCGTAGACAGGGGTAATTCACCCCTCCACTTT
CAWSVDRGNSPLHF
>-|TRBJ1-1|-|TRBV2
TGTGCCAGCAGTGCTAACCTCGGGACTGAAGCTTTCTTT
CASSANLGTEAFF
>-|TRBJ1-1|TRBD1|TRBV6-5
TGTGCCAGCGGGCCGGGACAGCAGAACACTGAAGCTTTCTTT
CASGPGQQNTEAFF
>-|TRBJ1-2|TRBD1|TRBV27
TGTGCCAGCAGTTCGACAGGGAGCTATGGCTACACCTTC
CASSSTGSYGYTF
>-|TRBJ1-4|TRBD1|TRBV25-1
TGTGCCAGCCGGGACAGTAATGAAAAACTGTTTTTT
CASRDSNEKLFF
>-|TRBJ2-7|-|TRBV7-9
TGTGCCAGCAGTCCTACCCCGGGGAGGCCGGGCTTCGACGAGCAGTACTTC
CASSPTPGRPGFDEQYF
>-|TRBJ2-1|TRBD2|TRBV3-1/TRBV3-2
TGTGCCAGCAGCCGGGACTCGGGGGGGAATGAGCAGTTCTTC
CASSRDSGGNEQFF
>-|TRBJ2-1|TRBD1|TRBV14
TGTGCCAGCAGCCTGTACAGGGGCGGTGAGCAGTTCTTC
CASSLYRGGEQFF
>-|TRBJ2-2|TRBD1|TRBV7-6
TGTGCCAGCAGCTTAATCATCGGGACAGGGCTACACGGGGAGCTGTTTTTT
CASSLIIGTGLHGELFF
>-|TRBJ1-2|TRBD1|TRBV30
TGTGCCTGGAGTAAGGACAGGGCAATTTTGGAATATGGCTACACCTTC
CAWSKDRAILEYGYTF
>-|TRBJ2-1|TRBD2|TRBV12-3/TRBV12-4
TGTGCCAGCAGTTTAGGTCTAGCGGGAGAGCAGTTCTTC
CASSLGLAGEQFF
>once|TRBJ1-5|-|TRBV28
TGTGCCACATATAAAACAGGGAGAAATCAGCCCCAGCATTTT
CATYKTGRNQPQHF
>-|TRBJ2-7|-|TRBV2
TGTGCCAGCAGGGAAGGAGGATCCTACGAGCAGTACTTC
CASREGGSYEQYF
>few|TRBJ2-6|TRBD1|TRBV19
TGTGCCAGTCGAACTGCAGGGGGCTCTGGGGCCAACGTCCTGACTTTC
CASRTAGGSGANVLTF
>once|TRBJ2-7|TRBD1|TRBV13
TGTGCCAGCAGCTTATCCCGACAGGGGGCAGGCTTCGAGCAGTACTTC
CASSLSRQGAGFEQYF
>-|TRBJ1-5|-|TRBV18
TGTGCCAGCTCACCACCGGGAGAGTGGCAGCCCCAGCATTTT
CASSPPGEWQPQHF
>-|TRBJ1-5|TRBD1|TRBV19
TGTGCCAGTAGTGCGGGACAGGGCAGGCAGCCCCAGCATTTT
CASSAGQGRQPQHF
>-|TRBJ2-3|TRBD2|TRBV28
TGTGCCGGCAGCGGGACTAGCGGGAGGATTCAGGATACGCAGTATTTT
CAGSGTSGRIQDTQYF
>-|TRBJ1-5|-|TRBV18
TGTGCCAGCTCACCAAACAGGCTCAACAATCAGCCCCAGCATTTT
CASSPNRLNNQPQHF
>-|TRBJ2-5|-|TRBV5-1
TGCGCCAGCACCTTGGTGGGAGCCCAAGAGACCCAGTACTTC
CASTLVGAQETQYF
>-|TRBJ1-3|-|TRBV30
TGTGCCTGGACAGGGGCTGGTGGAAACACCATATATTTT
CAWTGAGGNTIYF
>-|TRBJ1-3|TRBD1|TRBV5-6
TGTGCCAGCAGCCTACAGGGGCCTGGAAACACCATATATTTT
CASSLQGPGNTIYF
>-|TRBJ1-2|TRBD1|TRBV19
TGTGCCAGTAGTCAGCCAGGGGGACGTCTGAACTACACCTTC
CASSQPGGRLNYTF
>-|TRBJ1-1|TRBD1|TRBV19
TGTGCCAGTAGTGAGGACAGGCTGAACACTGAAGCTTTCTTT
CASSEDRLNTEAFF
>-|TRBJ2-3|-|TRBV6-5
TGTGCCAGCAGTTACTCTAGCGCACGCACAGATACGCAGTATTTT
CASSYSSARTDTQYF
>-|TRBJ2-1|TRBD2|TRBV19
TGTGCCAGTTCGCGGGAGGGGGGGTCCTACAATGAGCAGTTCTTC
CASSREGGSYNEQFF